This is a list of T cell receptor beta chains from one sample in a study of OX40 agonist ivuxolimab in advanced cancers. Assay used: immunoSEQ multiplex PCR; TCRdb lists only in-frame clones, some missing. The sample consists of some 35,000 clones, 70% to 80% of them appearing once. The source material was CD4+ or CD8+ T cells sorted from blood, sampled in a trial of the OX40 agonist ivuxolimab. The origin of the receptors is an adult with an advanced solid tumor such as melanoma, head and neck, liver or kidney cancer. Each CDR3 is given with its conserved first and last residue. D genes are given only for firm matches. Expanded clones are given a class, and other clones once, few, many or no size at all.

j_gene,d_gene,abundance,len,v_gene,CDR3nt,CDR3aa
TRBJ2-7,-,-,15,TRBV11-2,TGTGCCAGCAGCCTACCTTTACCGGGGGCCTACGAGCAGTACTTC,CASSLPLPGAYEQYF
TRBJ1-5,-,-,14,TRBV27,TGTGCCAGCAGTGAGGACGGTCGCAATCAGCCCCAGCATTTT,CASSEDGRNQPQHF
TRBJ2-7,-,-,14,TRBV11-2,TGTGCCAGCAGCCACCTAGCCAGGGCAGATGAGCAGTACTTC,CASSHLARADEQYF
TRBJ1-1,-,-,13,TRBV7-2,TGTGCCAGCACCAAGAGGATGAACACTGAAGCTTTCTTT,CASTKRMNTEAFF
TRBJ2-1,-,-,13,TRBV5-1,TGCGCCAGCGGGGAGACCCTAGGCAATGAGCAGTTCTTC,CASGETLGNEQFF
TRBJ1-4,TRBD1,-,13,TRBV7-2,TGTGCCAGCAGCTCCAGTCAGGGGGCAAAACTGTTTTTT,CASSSSQGAKLFF
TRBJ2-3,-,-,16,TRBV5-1,TGCGCCAGCAGCTTGGGGTTGTTGGGGGGCCGAGATACGCAGTATTTT,CASSLGLLGGRDTQYF
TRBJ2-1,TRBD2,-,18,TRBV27,TGTGCCAGCAGTTTGAGGCTAGCGGGAGGTCTCTCCTACAATGAGCAGTTCTTC,CASSLRLAGGLSYNEQFF
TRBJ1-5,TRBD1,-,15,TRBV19,TGTGCCAGTAGTAACGTGCGACAGGGGAACCAGCCCCAGCATTTT,CASSNVRQGNQPQHF
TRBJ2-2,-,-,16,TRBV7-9,TGTGCCAGCAGCTTCCGGCCTCAGGGATCGGCCGGGGAGCTGTTTTTT,CASSFRPQGSAGELFF
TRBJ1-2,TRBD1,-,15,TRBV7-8,TGTGCCAGCAGGCTCAGTTCCCGAACAGGGGATGGCTACACCTTC,CASRLSSRTGDGYTF
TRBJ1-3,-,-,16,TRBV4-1,TGCGCCAGCAGCCAAGAATCGGAGCTAGCCGGAAACACCATATATTTT,CASSQESELAGNTIYF
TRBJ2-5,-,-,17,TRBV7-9,TGTGCCAGCAGCCTACATGATGGGGCGGGACGGCAAGAGACCCAGTACTTC,CASSLHDGAGRQETQYF
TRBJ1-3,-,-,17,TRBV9,TGTGCCAGCAGCGTTTCATGGCAAGCGTACTCTGGAAACACCATATATTTT,CASSVSWQAYSGNTIYF
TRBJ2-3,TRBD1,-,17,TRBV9,TGTGCCAGCAGCGCTAGCACGGGACAGGGGGCGACAGATACGCAGTATTTT,CASSASTGQGATDTQYF
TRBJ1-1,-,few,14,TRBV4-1,TGCGCCAGCAACCAGGGTTCAATGAACACTGAAGCTTTCTTT,CASNQGSMNTEAFF
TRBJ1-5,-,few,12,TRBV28,TGTGCCAGCATGTTGATTGGTCAGCCCCAGCATTTT,CASMLIGQPQHF
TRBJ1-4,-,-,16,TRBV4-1,TGCGCCAGCAGCCAAGATATCGAACGGGCTAATGAAAAACTGTTTTTT,CASSQDIERANEKLFF
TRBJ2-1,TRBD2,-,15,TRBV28,TGTGCCAGCCAAAATCAAGGGACTAACAACAATGAGCAGTTCTTC,CASQNQGTNNNEQFF
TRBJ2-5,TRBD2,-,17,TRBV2,TGTGCCAGCAGTGAACGACTAGCGGGAGTAAGGACCTTAACCCAGTACTTC,CASSERLAGVRTLTQYF
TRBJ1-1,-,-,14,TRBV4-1,TGCGCCAGCAGCCCAGTGGACAGGAACACTGAAGCTTTCTTT,CASSPVDRNTEAFF
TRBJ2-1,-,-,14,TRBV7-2,TGTGCCAGCAGCGGGTGGGCCGTGAACAATGAGCAGTTCTTC,CASSGWAVNNEQFF
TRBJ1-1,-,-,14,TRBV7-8,TGTGCCAGCAGCTTAGCGGGGAAGGGCTCTGAAGCTTTCTTT,CASSLAGKGSEAFF
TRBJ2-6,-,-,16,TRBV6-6,TGTGCCAGCAGTTACGGACGGAGCTCTGGGGCCAACGTCCTGACTTTC,CASSYGRSSGANVLTF
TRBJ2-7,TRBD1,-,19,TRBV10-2,TGCGCCAGCACCTTAGGGGGCTTGGGCGGCGGAGTGGGACCCTACGAGCAGTACTTC,CASTLGGLGGGVGPYEQYF
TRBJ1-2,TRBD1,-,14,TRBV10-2,TGCGCCAGCACCGGAGGGGGCCCTAACTATGGCTACACCTTC,CASTGGGPNYGYTF
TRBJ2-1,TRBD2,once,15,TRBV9,TGTGCCAGCAGCGTAGAAGGGAGGGACTACAATGAGCAGTTCTTC,CASSVEGRDYNEQFF
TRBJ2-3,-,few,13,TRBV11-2,TGTGCCAGCAGGCTCCTTAGCACAGATACGCAGTATTTT,CASRLLSTDTQYF
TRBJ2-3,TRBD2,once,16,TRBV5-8,TGTGCCAGCAGCACCGGGACTAGCGGAACCACAGATACGCAGTATTTT,CASSTGTSGTTDTQYF
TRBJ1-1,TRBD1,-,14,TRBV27,TGTGCCAGCAGTATCAGGGGGTTGAACACTGAAGCTTTCTTT,CASSIRGLNTEAFF
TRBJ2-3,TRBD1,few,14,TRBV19,TGTGCCAGTAGAGACAGGGGAAGTACAGATACGCAGTATTTT,CASRDRGSTDTQYF
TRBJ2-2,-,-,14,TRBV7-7,TGTGCCAGCAGCCCAGGGGTGGGCACCGGGGAGCTGTTTTTT,CASSPGVGTGELFF
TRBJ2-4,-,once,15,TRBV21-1,TGTGCCAGCAGGGGTCTCCAGGGGCCCAAAAACATTCAGTACTTC,CASRGLQGPKNIQYF
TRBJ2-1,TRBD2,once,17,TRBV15,TGTGCCACCAGCAGAGATCTTGGGACTAGCGGGGACAATGAGCAGTTCTTC,CATSRDLGTSGDNEQFF
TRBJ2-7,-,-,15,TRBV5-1,TGCGCCAGCAGCTCAGGGGTCCGGTCGGGTTACGAGCAGTACTTC,CASSSGVRSGYEQYF
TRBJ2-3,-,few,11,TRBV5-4,TGTGCCAGCAGCTACACAGATACGCAGTATTTT,CASSYTDTQYF
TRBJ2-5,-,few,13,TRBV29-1,TGCAGCGCCCGGGACCAAGCCCAAGAGACCCAGTACTTC,CSARDQAQETQYF
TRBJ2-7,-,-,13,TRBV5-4,TGTGCCAGCAGCTTGGGGCAGCCCTCGGTGCAGTACTTC,CASSLGQPSVQYF
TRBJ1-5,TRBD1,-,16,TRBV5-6,TGTGCCAGCAGCTTGGCCGGGACAGGGAGTAATCAGCCCCAGCATTTT,CASSLAGTGSNQPQHF
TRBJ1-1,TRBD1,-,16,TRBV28,TGTGCCAGCAGTTCTGAACCTCGGACAGGGCGAACTGAAGCTTTCTTT,CASSSEPRTGRTEAFF
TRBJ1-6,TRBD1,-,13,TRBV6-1,TGTGCCAGCAAAGAGACAGGGGTGTCACCCCTCCACTTT,CASKETGVSPLHF
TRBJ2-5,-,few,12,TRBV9,TGTGCCAGCAGCGTCTCTGGCGAGACCCAGTACTTC,CASSVSGETQYF
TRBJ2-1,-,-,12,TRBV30,TGTGCCTGGAGTGTTCAAAAGCGAGAGCAGTTCTTC,CAWSVQKREQFF
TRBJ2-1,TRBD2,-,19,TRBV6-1,TGTGCCAGCAGTGGGGGAGATGGGCGACTAGCGGGAAATCTTCATGAGCAGTTCTTC,CASSGGDGRLAGNLHEQFF
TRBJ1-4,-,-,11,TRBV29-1,TGCAGCGTTGAAGCTAATGAAAAACTGTTTTTT,CSVEANEKLFF
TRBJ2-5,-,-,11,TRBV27,TGTGCCAGCAGTCCCGGGGAGACCCAGTACTTC,CASSPGETQYF
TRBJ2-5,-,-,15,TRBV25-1,TGTGCCAGCAGTGAATGGTCGAGAGGAGGCGAGACCCAGTACTTC,CASSEWSRGGETQYF
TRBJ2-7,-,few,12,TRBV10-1,TGCGCCAGCAGTGAGTCGCTGAGGGGCATGTACTTC,CASSESLRGMYF
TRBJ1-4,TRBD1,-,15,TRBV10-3,TGTGCCATCAGTGACCGGACAGGGGGGAATGAAAAACTGTTTTTT,CAISDRTGGNEKLFF
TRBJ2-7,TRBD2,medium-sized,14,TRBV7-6,TGTGCCAGCAGCGAAAGCGGGAGCATCTACGAGCAGTACTTC,CASSESGSIYEQYF
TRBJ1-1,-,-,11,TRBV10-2,TGCGCCAGCAGTGATAGGGATGAAGCTTTCTTT,CASSDRDEAFF